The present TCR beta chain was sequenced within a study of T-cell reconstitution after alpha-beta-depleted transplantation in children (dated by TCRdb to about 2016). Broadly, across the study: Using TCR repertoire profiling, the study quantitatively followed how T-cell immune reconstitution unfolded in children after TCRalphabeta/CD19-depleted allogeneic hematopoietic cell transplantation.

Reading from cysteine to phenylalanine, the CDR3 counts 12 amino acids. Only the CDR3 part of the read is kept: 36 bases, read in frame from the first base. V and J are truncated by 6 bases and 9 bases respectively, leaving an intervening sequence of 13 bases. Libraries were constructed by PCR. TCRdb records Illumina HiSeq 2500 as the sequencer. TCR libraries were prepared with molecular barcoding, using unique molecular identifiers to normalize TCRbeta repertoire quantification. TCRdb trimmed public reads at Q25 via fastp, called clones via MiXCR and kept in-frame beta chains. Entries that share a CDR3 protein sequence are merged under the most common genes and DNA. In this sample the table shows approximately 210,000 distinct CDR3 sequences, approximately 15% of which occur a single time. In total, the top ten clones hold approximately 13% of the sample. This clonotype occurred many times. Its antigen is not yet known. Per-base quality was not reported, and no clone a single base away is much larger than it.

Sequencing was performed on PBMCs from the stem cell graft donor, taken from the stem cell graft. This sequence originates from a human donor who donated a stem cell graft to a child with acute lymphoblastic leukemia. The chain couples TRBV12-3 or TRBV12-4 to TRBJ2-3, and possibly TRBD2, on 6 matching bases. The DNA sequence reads TGTGCCAGCAGCCTTACGGAGGGAACGCAGTATTTT. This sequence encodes CASSLTEGTQYF.